A selection of T cell receptor beta chains follows, all from one sample in a study of technical replicates of blood from several donors. Sequencing used immunoSEQ multiplex PCR; TCRdb keeps in-frame clones, though not all of them. The sample holds 85,000 to 90,000 clones, about 90% seen once. The sequenced sample was T cells isolated from PBMCs. Receptor source: a human donor in good health. Each CDR3 is given with its conserved first and last residue. The order of the fields is clone size, V gene, D gene, J gene, CDR3 DNA, CDR3 protein. D genes are given only for firm matches. Clone size is given for some rows only: seen once, a few or many times, or a class if the clone is expanded.

abundance: NA
v_gene: TRBV7-9
d_gene: TRBD2
j_gene: TRBJ2-7
CDR3nt: TGTGCCAGCAGCCCCGGGAGGGGTTTCTACGAGCAGTACTTC
CDR3aa: CASSPGRGFYEQYF

abundance: NA
v_gene: TRBV7-6
d_gene: NA
j_gene: TRBJ1-5
CDR3nt: TGTGCCAGCAGCTTAGCGCGAGGAAAGAAGGCAGATCAGCCCCAGCATTTT
CDR3aa: CASSLARGKKADQPQHF

abundance: NA
v_gene: TRBV11-2
d_gene: TRBD1
j_gene: TRBJ1-6
CDR3nt: TGTGCCAGCAGCCAACAGGGGGTCTATAATTCACCCCTCCACTTT
CDR3aa: CASSQQGVYNSPLHF

abundance: NA
v_gene: TRBV27
d_gene: NA
j_gene: TRBJ2-1
CDR3nt: TGTGCCAGCAGCCAGGGGCGTTCCTACAATGAGCAGTTCTTC
CDR3aa: CASSQGRSYNEQFF

abundance: NA
v_gene: TRBV7-9
d_gene: TRBD2
j_gene: TRBJ2-3
CDR3nt: TGTGCCAGCAGCACATGGACTAGCGGGGGCTACACAGATACGCAGTATTTT
CDR3aa: CASSTWTSGGYTDTQYF

abundance: NA
v_gene: TRBV28
d_gene: NA
j_gene: TRBJ2-7
CDR3nt: TGTGCCAGCAGTTTCCCCCCCGGGGGTGGAGACGAGCAGTACTTC
CDR3aa: CASSFPPGGGDEQYF

abundance: NA
v_gene: TRBV7-2
d_gene: TRBD2
j_gene: TRBJ2-5
CDR3nt: TGTGCCAGCAGCCCGTTGCCGGCCGCGGGAGAAGAGACCCAGTACTTC
CDR3aa: CASSPLPAAGEETQYF

abundance: NA
v_gene: TRBV9
d_gene: NA
j_gene: TRBJ2-7
CDR3nt: TGTGCCAGCAGCGTAAACCCAGGTGGGAGGACCGTTATAAACGAGCAGTACTTC
CDR3aa: CASSVNPGGRTVINEQYF

abundance: NA
v_gene: TRBV6-5
d_gene: NA
j_gene: TRBJ2-5
CDR3nt: TGTGCCAGCAGTCGTGACAGATACCAAGAGACCCAGTACTTC
CDR3aa: CASSRDRYQETQYF

abundance: NA
v_gene: TRBV7-2
d_gene: NA
j_gene: TRBJ2-2
CDR3nt: TGTGCCAGCAGCTTAGAACTTAAACCTGGGGAGCTGTTTTTT
CDR3aa: CASSLELKPGELFF

abundance: NA
v_gene: TRBV5-1
d_gene: NA
j_gene: TRBJ1-1
CDR3nt: TGCGCCAGCAGCTTTTATTCATGGGCGACTGAAGCTTTCTTT
CDR3aa: CASSFYSWATEAFF

abundance: NA
v_gene: TRBV7-3
d_gene: NA
j_gene: TRBJ2-5
CDR3nt: TGTGCCAGCAGCTTTGCGAGCGGTCCCCAAGAGACCCAGTACTTC
CDR3aa: CASSFASGPQETQYF

abundance: NA
v_gene: TRBV18
d_gene: NA
j_gene: TRBJ2-5
CDR3nt: TGTGCCAGCTCATCAGAACAAGAGACCCAGTACTTC
CDR3aa: CASSSEQETQYF

abundance: NA
v_gene: TRBV6-5
d_gene: NA
j_gene: TRBJ2-7
CDR3nt: TGTGCCAGCAGTTATAACGGACACTTCTACGAGCAGTACTTC
CDR3aa: CASSYNGHFYEQYF

abundance: NA
v_gene: TRBV7-9
d_gene: TRBD2
j_gene: TRBJ2-3
CDR3nt: TGTGCCAGCAGCTATCCTTCTAGCGGGAAAGATACGCAGTATTTT
CDR3aa: CASSYPSSGKDTQYF

abundance: once
v_gene: TRBV5-1
d_gene: NA
j_gene: TRBJ2-7
CDR3nt: TGCGCCAGCAGCTGGGTTGCGGGTGTCAGCTCCTACGAGCAGTACTTC
CDR3aa: CASSWVAGVSSYEQYF

abundance: NA
v_gene: TRBV30
d_gene: TRBD1
j_gene: TRBJ1-5
CDR3nt: TGTGCCTGGAGTGAGGCAGGGGGGTATAGCAATCAGCCCCAGCATTTT
CDR3aa: CAWSEAGGYSNQPQHF

abundance: NA
v_gene: TRBV14
d_gene: TRBD1
j_gene: TRBJ2-7
CDR3nt: TGTGCCAGCAGCCTCGGGACAGGGACCTACGAGCAGTACTTC
CDR3aa: CASSLGTGTYEQYF

abundance: NA
v_gene: TRBV5-4
d_gene: NA
j_gene: TRBJ1-1
CDR3nt: TGTGCCAGCAGCTTGAGGGGCACTGAAGCTTTCTTT
CDR3aa: CASSLRGTEAFF

abundance: NA
v_gene: TRBV27
d_gene: NA
j_gene: TRBJ2-7
CDR3nt: TGTGCCAGCAGCCCTCGGACTGGCTCCTACGAGCAGTACTTC
CDR3aa: CASSPRTGSYEQYF

abundance: few
v_gene: TRBV4-2
d_gene: TRBD1
j_gene: TRBJ1-1
CDR3nt: TGTGCCAGCAGCCAGGTCACAGGGGAGACTGAAGCTTTCTTT
CDR3aa: CASSQVTGETEAFF

abundance: once
v_gene: TRBV19
d_gene: NA
j_gene: TRBJ2-7
CDR3nt: TGTGCCAGTAGCATCTTAGGAGGCGAGCAGTACTTC
CDR3aa: CASSILGGEQYF

abundance: NA
v_gene: TRBV19
d_gene: NA
j_gene: TRBJ1-5
CDR3nt: TGTGCCAGTAGTATAGTGGGGCAGTCCAATCAGCCCCAGCATTTT
CDR3aa: CASSIVGQSNQPQHF

abundance: NA
v_gene: TRBV29-1
d_gene: NA
j_gene: TRBJ1-2
CDR3nt: TGCAGCGTTGAAGATGTAAACAGGGATGGCGGCTACACCTTC
CDR3aa: CSVEDVNRDGGYTF

abundance: NA
v_gene: TRBV2
d_gene: NA
j_gene: TRBJ1-1
CDR3nt: TGTGCCAGGTCCCGGGACAACATGAACACTGAAGCTTTCTTT
CDR3aa: CARSRDNMNTEAFF

abundance: NA
v_gene: TRBV6-1
d_gene: NA
j_gene: TRBJ2-7
CDR3nt: TGTGCCAGCAGTGAGGTCGGCCCGGGGTTCGGGCAGTACTTC
CDR3aa: CASSEVGPGFGQYF

abundance: NA
v_gene: TRBV11-2
d_gene: TRBD1
j_gene: TRBJ1-1
CDR3nt: TGTGCCAGCAGTCCGACAGGGGGCTACACTGAAGCTTTCTTT
CDR3aa: CASSPTGGYTEAFF

abundance: NA
v_gene: TRBV10-1
d_gene: TRBD2
j_gene: TRBJ2-7
CDR3nt: TGCGCCACCGCGCCGGGACCGGGACTAGCACCCGAGCAGTACTTC
CDR3aa: CATAPGPGLAPEQYF

abundance: NA
v_gene: TRBV4-1
d_gene: NA
j_gene: TRBJ1-5
CDR3nt: TGCGCCAGCAGCCAAGATAGTTTCAGGGTAAAGGATCAGCCCCAGCATTTT
CDR3aa: CASSQDSFRVKDQPQHF

abundance: once
v_gene: TRBV5-6
d_gene: TRBD1
j_gene: TRBJ1-5
CDR3nt: TGTGCCAGCAGCTTAGGACAGGGGGCCGGTCAGCCCCAGCATTTT
CDR3aa: CASSLGQGAGQPQHF

abundance: NA
v_gene: TRBV6-5
d_gene: NA
j_gene: TRBJ1-2
CDR3nt: TGTGCCAGCAGTTCGGACAGCTATGGCTACACCTTC
CDR3aa: CASSSDSYGYTF

abundance: NA
v_gene: TRBV7-8
d_gene: NA
j_gene: TRBJ1-2
CDR3nt: TGTGCCAGCAGCTTAGACAATTATGGCTACACCTTC
CDR3aa: CASSLDNYGYTF

abundance: NA
v_gene: TRBV6-1
d_gene: NA
j_gene: TRBJ1-2
CDR3nt: TGTGCCAGCAGTGCGAGGGTAAGCGATGGCTACACCTTC
CDR3aa: CASSARVSDGYTF

abundance: NA
v_gene: TRBV2
d_gene: NA
j_gene: TRBJ2-3
CDR3nt: TGTGCCAGCAGTGAAGGGCCGTCCGCGCAGTATTTT
CDR3aa: CASSEGPSAQYF

abundance: NA
v_gene: TRBV15
d_gene: TRBD2
j_gene: TRBJ2-7
CDR3nt: TGTGCCACCAGCAGCCCCGGGACTAGCGGGAGAGTGGGCACCTACGAGCAGTACTTC
CDR3aa: CATSSPGTSGRVGTYEQYF

abundance: NA
v_gene: TRBV19
d_gene: NA
j_gene: TRBJ1-1
CDR3nt: TGTGCCAGTAGTATAACGAAGGGGGTAGCTTTCTTT
CDR3aa: CASSITKGVAFF

abundance: NA
v_gene: TRBV27
d_gene: NA
j_gene: TRBJ1-5
CDR3nt: TGTGCCAGCAGTTTAAGGAGGGCAGGACAGCCCCAGCATTTT
CDR3aa: CASSLRRAGQPQHF

abundance: few
v_gene: TRBV12-5
d_gene: TRBD2
j_gene: TRBJ2-1
CDR3nt: TGTGCTAGTAGTGCAGCGGGAGTGAACGAGCAGTTCTTC
CDR3aa: CASSAAGVNEQFF

abundance: NA
v_gene: TRBV2
d_gene: TRBD1
j_gene: TRBJ2-2
CDR3nt: TGTGCCAGCAAGGGGGACAGGACGCCGTTTGGGGAGCTGTTTTTT
CDR3aa: CASKGDRTPFGELFF

abundance: NA
v_gene: TRBV9
d_gene: NA
j_gene: TRBJ2-5
CDR3nt: TGTGCCAGCAGCGATGTGGGGGGTTGGAAAGAGACCCAGTACTTC
CDR3aa: CASSDVGGWKETQYF

abundance: NA
v_gene: TRBV5-1
d_gene: NA
j_gene: TRBJ2-3
CDR3nt: TGCGCCAGCAGTCTAGACGTCACAGATACGCAGTATTTT
CDR3aa: CASSLDVTDTQYF

abundance: few
v_gene: TRBV5-6
d_gene: NA
j_gene: TRBJ2-7
CDR3nt: TGTGCCAGCAGCTTGGCCGCTTCATTTTGGGGCCCCTACGAGCAGTACTTC
CDR3aa: CASSLAASFWGPYEQYF

abundance: once
v_gene: TRBV19
d_gene: TRBD1
j_gene: TRBJ2-2
CDR3nt: TGTGCCAGTAGCCCATTGGAGACAGGGGTTGGCGGGGAGCTGTTTTTT
CDR3aa: CASSPLETGVGGELFF

abundance: NA
v_gene: TRBV13
d_gene: TRBD1
j_gene: TRBJ1-6
CDR3nt: TGTGCCAGCAGCTCAACCGGGACAGGGGACTCACCCCTCCACTTT
CDR3aa: CASSSTGTGDSPLHF

abundance: NA
v_gene: TRBV10-2
d_gene: TRBD2
j_gene: TRBJ2-7
CDR3nt: TGCGCCAGCAGGCTAGCGGGAACCTACGAGCAGTACTTC
CDR3aa: CASRLAGTYEQYF

abundance: NA
v_gene: TRBV5-1
d_gene: TRBD1
j_gene: TRBJ2-7
CDR3nt: TGCGCCAGTTTCGAACGGCCGGGACAGGGGATCTACGAGCAGTACTTC
CDR3aa: CASFERPGQGIYEQYF

abundance: NA
v_gene: TRBV29-1
d_gene: NA
j_gene: TRBJ1-2
CDR3nt: TGCAGCGTTGAAGACAGTAATGGTGGCTACACCTTC
CDR3aa: CSVEDSNGGYTF

abundance: NA
v_gene: TRBV9
d_gene: TRBD2
j_gene: TRBJ2-2
CDR3nt: TGTGCCAGCAGCGTACCTCGGACTAGCGGGAACACCGGGGAGCTGTTTTTT
CDR3aa: CASSVPRTSGNTGELFF

abundance: once
v_gene: TRBV5-4
d_gene: TRBD2
j_gene: TRBJ2-7
CDR3nt: TGTGCCAGCAGCTTGTGGAGTAGCGGGAGAGGCGAGCAGTACTTC
CDR3aa: CASSLWSSGRGEQYF

abundance: NA
v_gene: TRBV5-6
d_gene: TRBD1
j_gene: TRBJ1-2
CDR3nt: TGTGCCAGCAGCTTGTGGGGACAGGGGCCGAACTATGGCTACACCTTC
CDR3aa: CASSLWGQGPNYGYTF

abundance: NA
v_gene: TRBV6-5
d_gene: TRBD2
j_gene: TRBJ2-4
CDR3nt: TGTGCCAGCAGACAGATGAGCGGGGGGGCGGACATTCAGTACTTC
CDR3aa: CASRQMSGGADIQYF

abundance: NA
v_gene: TRBV4-1
d_gene: NA
j_gene: TRBJ2-3
CDR3nt: TGCGCCAGCAGCCAAGAGAGGAGCGCCAGCACAGATACGCAGTATTTT
CDR3aa: CASSQERSASTDTQYF

abundance: NA
v_gene: TRBV19
d_gene: TRBD1
j_gene: TRBJ1-2
CDR3nt: TGTGAAATCCACAGAAGGGACAGGAACAGACAGGGGGACTATGGCTACACCTTC
CDR3aa: CEIHRRDRNRQGDYGYTF

abundance: NA
v_gene: TRBV7-9
d_gene: NA
j_gene: TRBJ2-1
CDR3nt: TGTGCCAGCGGCCGCGCTGGTGGGACTTCCAATGAGCAGTTCTTC
CDR3aa: CASGRAGGTSNEQFF